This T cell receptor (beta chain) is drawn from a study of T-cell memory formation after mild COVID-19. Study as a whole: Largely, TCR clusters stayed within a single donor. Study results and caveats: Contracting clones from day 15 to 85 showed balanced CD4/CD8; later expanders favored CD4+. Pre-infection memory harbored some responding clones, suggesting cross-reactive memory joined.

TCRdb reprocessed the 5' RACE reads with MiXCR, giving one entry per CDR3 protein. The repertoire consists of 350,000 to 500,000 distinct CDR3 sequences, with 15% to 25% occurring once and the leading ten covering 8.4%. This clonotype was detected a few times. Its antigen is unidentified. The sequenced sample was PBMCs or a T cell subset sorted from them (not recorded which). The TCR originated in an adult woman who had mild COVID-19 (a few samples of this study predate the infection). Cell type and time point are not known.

The CDR3 nucleotides are TGTGCCAGTAGTTCCCTCCCTGGACTAGCGGAATCCTACGAGCAGTACTTC. Encoded protein: CASSSLPGLAESYEQYF. J is TRBJ2-7 and V is TRBV19; TRBD2 aligns across 10 bases. The CDR3 covers 17 residues. V lost 5 bases to trimming and J lost 1 base; unmatched junction nucleotides: 11. CDR1 and CDR2 from the germline V gene are LNHDA and SQIVND (reference sequence).